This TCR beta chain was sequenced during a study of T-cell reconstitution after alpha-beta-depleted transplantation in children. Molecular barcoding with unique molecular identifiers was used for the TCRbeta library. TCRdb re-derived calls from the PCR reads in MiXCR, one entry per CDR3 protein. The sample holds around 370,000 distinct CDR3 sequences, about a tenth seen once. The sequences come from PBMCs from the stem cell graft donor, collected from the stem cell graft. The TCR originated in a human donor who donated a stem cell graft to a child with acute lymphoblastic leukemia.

The CDR3 loop reads CASSEPGIPSGANVLTF. The CDR3 nucleotides read TGTGCCAGCAGTGAACCAGGGATACCCTCTGGGGCCAACGTCCTGACTTTC. This chain connects TRBV2 to TRBJ2-6, with a tentative D call TRBD1 (5 bases). This CDR3 contains 17 residues. The V end was cut by 2 bases, the J end by 0 bases, with 11 bases between. The germline CDR1 and CDR2 sequences are SNHLY and FYNNEI. Together with reference TRBV2 and TRBJ2-6, the CDR3 gives the full variable domain: EPEVTQTPSHQVTQMGQEVILRCVPISNHLYFYWYRQILGQKVEFLVSFYNNEISEKSEIFDDQFSVERPDGSNFTLKIRSTKLEDSAMYFCASSEPGIPSGANVLTFGAGSRLTVL.